This T cell receptor (beta chain) was captured by sequencing in a study of liver allograft versus peripheral blood T cells. About the study: Within transplanted livers, the T cell receptor repertoires were examined and compared against the repertoires present in the peripheral blood of liver transplant recipients.

This clonotype was seen only a few times. TCRdb passed the reads through MiXCR, listing each CDR3 protein once. The data contain about 8,400 distinct CDR3 sequences, approximately 17% of them singletons. Germline V gives CDR1 SGHNT, CDR2 YENEEA. This CDR3 has 12 amino acids. Trimming removed 5 bases at V and 5 bases at J, with 7 bases between. This receptor was obtained from a human patient who had a liver transplant. Some T cells may arise from the graft donor. The V and J genes are TRBV11-3 and TRBJ2-1; D may be TRBD1 (5 bases). The CDR3 DNA is TGTGCCAGCAGCCAGACAGACAATGAGCAGTTCTTC. Protein: CASSQTDNEQFF. Variable domain in full (rest from reference TRBV11-3 and TRBJ2-1): EAGVVQSPRYKIIEKKQPVAFWCNPISGHNTLYWYLQNLGQGPELLIRYENEEAVDDSQLPKDRFSAERLKGVDSTLKIQPAELGDSAVYLCASSQTDNEQFFGPGTRLTVL.